One T cell receptor beta chain is described in this entry. This CDR3 is also generated by other DNA sequences in the sample. These data belong to a study of blood T cell repertoires in COVID-19. Per the germline V gene, CDR1 is SGHTA and CDR2 is FQGNSA. This CDR3 is built from 12 residues. V lost 3 bases, J lost 2 bases, and 5 bases lay in between. Participant-reported clinical history was the basis for cohort assignment. The method was immunoSEQ multiplex PCR; TCRdb's version includes in-frame clones alone and lacks a portion of them. The data show almost 250,000 clones, approximately 90% seen once. The chain employs TRBV7-2 and TRBJ2-7; no reliable D call. The specimen sequenced was PBMCs or T cells enriched from blood (not recorded which). The clonotype comes from a woman under 40 who had recovered from COVID-19. This chain's CDR3 is CASSFPTYEQYF. CDR3 nucleotides: TGTGCCAGCAGCTTTCCCACCTACGAGCAGTACTTC.